The rows below give T cell receptor beta chains drawn from one sample of a study of CD8 T cells in ankylosing spondylitis. TCRdb passed the 5' RACE reads through MiXCR, listing each CDR3 protein once. The data contain 200,000 or so distinct CDR3 sequences, 10% to 15% of them singletons. The sequencing input was blood, either unsorted or a sorted T cell fraction (not recorded which). The receptors shown here come from a female donor with ankylosing spondylitis or in good health (not recorded which). Both conserved end residues are part of each CDR3. The D gene is left open where the match is weak. For some rows the clone size is stated as once, few or many, or as a class when expanded; others skip it.

TRBV2,TRBD1,NA,TRBJ1-4,CVSSVTGDLFF,TGTGTCAGCAGTGTAACAGGGGACCTGTTTTTT
TRBV6-5,NA,many,TRBJ2-2,CASSPLGELFF,TGTGCCAGCAGTCCACTCGGGGAGCTGTTTTTT
TRBV5-1,NA,medium-sized,TRBJ2-2,CASSSGYTGELFF,TGCGCCAGCAGCTCAGGGTACACCGGGGAGCTGTTTTTT
TRBV12-3/TRBV12-4,TRBD2,many,TRBJ2-1,CASRRTSGVPEQFF,TGTGCCAGCAGACGGACTAGCGGGGTCCCAGAGCAGTTCTTC
TRBV7-8,TRBD2,few,TRBJ2-2,CASSFRTSGSSAFTGELFF,TGTGCCAGCAGCTTCCGGACTAGCGGGAGTTCTGCTTTCACCGGGGAGCTGTTTTTT
TRBV19,NA,many,TRBJ2-1,CASSSSDNEQFF,TGTGCCAGTAGTTCTTCGGACAATGAGCAGTTCTTC
TRBV5-1,NA,many,TRBJ1-1,CASSRDLGVVNTEAFF,TGCGCCAGCAGCCGGGATCTTGGGGTCGTGAACACTGAAGCTTTCTTT
TRBV10-3,NA,many,TRBJ1-5,CAISDLQSGNQPQHF,TGTGCCATCAGTGACCTACAGTCTGGCAATCAGCCCCAGCATTTT
TRBV5-1,NA,NA,TRBJ1-2,CASSPAGTLNYGYTF,TGCGCCAGCAGCCCGGCGGGAACGCTTAACTATGGCTACACCTTC
TRBV29-1,NA,NA,TRBJ1-4,CSVAGVDEKLFF,TGCAGCGTCGCAGGGGTCGATGAAAAACTGTTTTTT
TRBV7-2,TRBD1,many,TRBJ2-7,CASSPRQGPNEQYF,TGTGCCAGCAGCCCTCGACAGGGGCCCAACGAGCAGTACTTC
TRBV12-3/TRBV12-4,NA,NA,TRBJ1-6,CASSPRQSENSPLHF,TGTGCCAGCAGTCCCCGACAGTCGGAGAATTCACCCCTCCACTTT
TRBV12-3/TRBV12-4,NA,many,TRBJ1-2,CASSHLGGTYGYTF,TGTGCCAGCAGCCACCTTGGGGGGACCTATGGCTACACCTTC
TRBV27,NA,few,TRBJ1-1,CASSSTSEGGFWTVTEAFF,TGTGCCAGCAGTTCGACCTCAGAGGGGGGTTTCTGGACGGTCACTGAAGCTTTCTTT
TRBV6-4,TRBD1,few,TRBJ1-2,CASSNTNRGHGYTF,TGTGCCAGCAGTAATACGAACAGGGGGCATGGCTACACCTTC
TRBV7-3,TRBD2,few,TRBJ2-3,CASSLNPGLAEDTQYF,TGTGCCAGCAGCTTAAACCCTGGACTAGCGGAAGATACGCAGTATTTT
TRBV15,NA,NA,TRBJ2-7,CATSRDGPGNYEQYF,TGTGCCACCAGCAGAGATGGTCCAGGCAACTACGAGCAGTACTTC
TRBV10-3,TRBD2,many,TRBJ2-1,CAISEGTSADEQFF,TGTGCCATCAGTGAAGGGACTAGTGCGGATGAGCAGTTCTTC
TRBV5-5,NA,NA,TRBJ2-7,CASSTGLTAYEQYF,TGTGCCAGCAGCACCGGGCTCACGGCCTACGAGCAGTACTTC
TRBV25-1,TRBD1,few,TRBJ2-1,CASSGDRRQFF,TGTGCCAGCAGTGGGGACAGGAGACAGTTCTTC
TRBV5-1,TRBD2,few,TRBJ2-5,CASKGLAGWETQYF,TGCGCCAGCAAGGGACTAGCGGGATGGGAGACCCAGTACTTC
TRBV11-2,NA,many,TRBJ2-2,CASSLGVLTGSTGELFF,TGTGCCAGCAGCTTGGGTGTGTTGACGGGTTCCACCGGGGAGCTGTTTTTT
TRBV7-9,TRBD2,many,TRBJ2-3,CASRSGGPDTQYF,TGTGCCAGCAGGAGCGGGGGCCCGGATACGCAGTATTTT
TRBV3-1,TRBD2,NA,TRBJ2-7,CASSQDLGAGTAREQYF,TGTGCCAGCAGCCAAGATTTGGGAGCGGGGACGGCCCGCGAGCAGTACTTC
TRBV29-1,NA,many,TRBJ1-2,CSVVGEEGGYTF,TGCAGCGTTGTGGGGGAGGAAGGTGGCTACACCTTC
TRBV7-3,TRBD2,NA,TRBJ2-1,CANSLPKLAGDLNEQFF,TGTGCCAACAGCTTACCGAAACTAGCGGGAGATCTTAATGAGCAGTTCTTC
TRBV27,NA,NA,TRBJ2-5,CASSLMASHNVETQYF,TGTGCCAGCAGTTTAATGGCGAGCCACAACGTGGAGACCCAGTACTTC
TRBV7-9,NA,few,TRBJ2-5,CASSAGAHLETQYF,TGTGCCAGCAGCGCGGGGGCCCACCTAGAGACCCAGTACTTC
TRBV10-3,TRBD1,many,TRBJ1-2,CASEGTDDINYGYTF,TGTGCCAGCGAAGGGACAGACGACATTAACTATGGCTACACCTTC
TRBV5-1,NA,many,TRBJ1-1,CASRTGNTEAFF,TGCGCCAGCAGGACAGGGAACACTGAAGCTTTCTTT
TRBV28,NA,many,TRBJ2-6,CASSWETVSGANVLTF,TGTGCCAGCAGTTGGGAGACAGTATCTGGGGCCAACGTCCTGACTTTC
TRBV3-1,TRBD2,NA,TRBJ2-1,CASSQEAGAYNEQFF,TGTGCCAGCAGCCAAGAGGCGGGGGCCTACAATGAGCAGTTCTTC
TRBV11-2,TRBD1,many,TRBJ1-2,CASSIGQGGLYGYTF,TGTGCCAGCAGCATCGGACAGGGCGGACTCTATGGCTACACCTTC
TRBV6-1,TRBD1,many,TRBJ1-6,CASTFEDRDPYNSPLHF,TGTGCCAGCACCTTTGAGGACAGGGACCCCTATAATTCACCCCTCCACTTT
TRBV5-1,NA,many,TRBJ1-4,CASSPPEASEKLFF,TGCGCCAGCAGCCCCCCGGAGGCGAGTGAAAAACTGTTTTTT
TRBV11-2,NA,few,TRBJ1-3,CASSLDGRGNTIYF,TGTGCCAGCAGCTTAGATGGCAGAGGAAACACCATATATTTT
TRBV9,TRBD2,NA,TRBJ2-5,CASSTPGGYQETQYF,TGTGCCAGCAGCACCCCCGGGGGGTACCAAGAGACCCAGTACTTC
TRBV20-1,TRBD2,NA,TRBJ2-1,CSARRIAGGPSEQFF,TGCAGTGCTAGGAGAATAGCGGGAGGGCCTAGTGAGCAGTTCTTC
TRBV7-9,NA,many,TRBJ2-7,CASSLDHEQYF,TGTGCCAGCAGCTTAGACCACGAGCAGTACTTC
TRBV7-3,TRBD2,many,TRBJ2-1,CASSLTSGSLYEQFF,TGTGCCAGCAGCTTAACTAGCGGGAGTTTGTATGAGCAGTTCTTC
TRBV7-2,NA,few,TRBJ1-3,CASSRPSNTIYF,TGTGCCAGCAGCCGCCCTAGTAACACCATATATTTT
TRBV7-9,TRBD2,few,TRBJ2-7,CASSLGGVAGVDYEQYF,TGTGCCAGCAGCTTAGGGGGGGTAGCGGGAGTTGACTACGAGCAGTACTTC
TRBV3-1,TRBD2,few,TRBJ2-2,CASSQDRTSGSTGELFF,TGTGCCAGCAGCCAAGACCGGACTAGCGGGAGTACCGGGGAGCTGTTTTTT
TRBV30,NA,few,TRBJ1-1,CAWMASMNTEAFF,TGTGCCTGGATGGCGTCCATGAACACTGAAGCTTTCTTT
TRBV27,TRBD1,few,TRBJ2-7,CASSSGQGFYEQYF,TGTGCCAGCAGTTCGGGACAGGGGTTCTACGAGCAGTACTTC
TRBV12-3/TRBV12-4,NA,few,TRBJ2-7,CASSLGMGRSYEQYF,TGTGCCAGCAGTTTAGGAATGGGTAGGTCCTACGAGCAGTACTTC
TRBV27,NA,few,TRBJ1-2,CASSLANTGGYTF,TGTGCCAGCAGTTTGGCTAACACAGGAGGCTACACCTTC
TRBV14,TRBD1,many,TRBJ2-1,CASSQWGRTGINEQFF,TGTGCCAGCAGCCAATGGGGACGGACAGGTATTAATGAGCAGTTCTTC
TRBV28,NA,many,TRBJ2-3,CASSPETDTQYF,TGTGCCAGCAGTCCAGAGACAGATACGCAGTATTTT
TRBV4-3,TRBD2,NA,TRBJ2-3,CASSQDLAATDTQYF,TGCGCCAGCAGCCAAGATCTAGCGGCCACAGATACGCAGTATTTT
TRBV12-3/TRBV12-4,NA,many,TRBJ2-1,CASSSRVNEQFF,TGTGCCAGCAGTTCCAGGGTCAATGAGCAGTTCTTC
TRBV30,TRBD1,NA,TRBJ2-2,CAWRGDRGTGELFF,TGTGCCTGGAGGGGTGACAGGGGCACCGGGGAGCTGTTTTTT
TRBV28,NA,many,TRBJ2-7,CASSLSEPPYEQYF,TGTGCCAGCAGTTTGTCGGAACCTCCCTACGAGCAGTACTTC